This TCR beta chain was documented in a study of control samples from healthy donors and cancer patients. The assay was immunoSEQ multiplex PCR, and TCRdb's table has in-frame clones only and misses some. The sample includes under 140,000 clones, around 89% of them seen just once. Germline V CDR1 and CDR2: LNHDA, SQIVND (reference sequence). With 4 bases removed from V and 4 bases from J, the gap between germline ends came to 13 bases. The CDR3 runs to 15 residues. The sample consisted of PBMCs. This sequence was found in a woman aged 60-75 years with lung cancer. V is TRBV19 and J is TRBJ1-4; D ambiguous. Here the CDR3 reads CASSRRADSNEKLFF. Here the CDR3 DNA reads TGTGCCAGTAGTAGAAGAGCCGATAGTAATGAAAAACTGTTTTTT.